This record covers a single T cell receptor (beta chain). Its antigen is unknown. This entry belongs to a study of T cell repertoires in cytomegalovirus infection. Whole-study context: Matching HLA type, along with CMV infection, was indicated by public TCR beta signatures.

TCRdb processed the reads anew with MiXCR; each CDR3 protein has one entry. The table shows 200,000 to 250,000 distinct CDR3 sequences, with around 12% occurring only once. The CDR3 has 15 residues. V lost 0 bases and J 10 bases, leaving 13 bases between the germline ends. Germline V gives CDR1 MNHNS, CDR2 SASEGT. Regarding the study as a whole: Carriers of CMV and the relevant HLA type were discriminated by public TCR beta frequency.

The chain recombines TRBV6-1 with TRBJ1-6, with a tentative D call TRBD1 (6 bases). Sequenced: PBMCs. The clonotype originates from a human donor in good health (CMV status not recorded). Some clones in this sample may be carry-over from other donors' samples. CDR3 sequence: CASSEATGTVSPLHF. CDR3 nucleotides: TGTGCCAGCAGTGAAGCTACAGGGACGGTATCACCCCTCCACTTT.